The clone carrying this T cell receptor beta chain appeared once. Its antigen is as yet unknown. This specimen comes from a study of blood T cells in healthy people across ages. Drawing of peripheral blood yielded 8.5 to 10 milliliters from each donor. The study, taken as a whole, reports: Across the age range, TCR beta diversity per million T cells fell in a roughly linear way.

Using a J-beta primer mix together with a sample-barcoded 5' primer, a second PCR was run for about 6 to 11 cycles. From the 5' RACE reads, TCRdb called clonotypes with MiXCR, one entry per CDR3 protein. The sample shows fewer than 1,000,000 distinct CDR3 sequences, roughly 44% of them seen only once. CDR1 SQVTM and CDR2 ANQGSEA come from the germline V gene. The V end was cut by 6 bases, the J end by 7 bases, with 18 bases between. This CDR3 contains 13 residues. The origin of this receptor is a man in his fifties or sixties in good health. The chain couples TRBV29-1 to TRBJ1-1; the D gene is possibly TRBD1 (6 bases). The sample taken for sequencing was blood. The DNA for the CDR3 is TGCAGCGTGCTTAAGGGGGTCGGACTTGAAGCTTTCTTT. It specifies CSVLKGVGLEAFF.